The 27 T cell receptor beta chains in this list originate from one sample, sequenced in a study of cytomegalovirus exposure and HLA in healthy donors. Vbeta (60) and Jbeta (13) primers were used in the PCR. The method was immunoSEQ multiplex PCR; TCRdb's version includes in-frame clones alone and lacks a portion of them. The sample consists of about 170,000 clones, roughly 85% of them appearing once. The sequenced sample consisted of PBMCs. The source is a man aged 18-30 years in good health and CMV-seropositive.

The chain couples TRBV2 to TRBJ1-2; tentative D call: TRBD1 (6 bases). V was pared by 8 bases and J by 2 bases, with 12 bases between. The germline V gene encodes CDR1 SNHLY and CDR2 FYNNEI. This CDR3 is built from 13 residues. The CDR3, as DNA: TGTGCCAGCGGAGGAACAGGGAACTATGGCTACACCTTC. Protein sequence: CASGGTGNYGYTF.

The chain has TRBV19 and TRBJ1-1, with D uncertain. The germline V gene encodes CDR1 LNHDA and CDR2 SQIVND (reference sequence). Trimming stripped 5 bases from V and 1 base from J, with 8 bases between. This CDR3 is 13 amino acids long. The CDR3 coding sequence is TGTGCCAGTAGTCCCCTAGGGAACACTGAAGCTTTCTTT. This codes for CASSPLGNTEAFF.

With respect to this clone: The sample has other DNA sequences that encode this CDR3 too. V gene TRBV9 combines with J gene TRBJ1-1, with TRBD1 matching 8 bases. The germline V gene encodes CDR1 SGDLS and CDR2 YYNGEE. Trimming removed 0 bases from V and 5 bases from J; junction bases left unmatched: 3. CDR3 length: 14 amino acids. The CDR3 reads CASSVATGGTEAFF. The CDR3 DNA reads TGTGCCAGCAGCGTAGCTACAGGGGGTACTGAAGCTTTCTTT. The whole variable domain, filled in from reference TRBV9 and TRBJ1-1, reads DSGVTQTPKHLITATGQRVTLRCSPRSGDLSVYWYQQSLDQGLQFLIQYYNGEERAKGNILERFSAQQFPDLHSELNLSSLELGDSALYFCASSVATGGTEAFFGQGTRLTVV.

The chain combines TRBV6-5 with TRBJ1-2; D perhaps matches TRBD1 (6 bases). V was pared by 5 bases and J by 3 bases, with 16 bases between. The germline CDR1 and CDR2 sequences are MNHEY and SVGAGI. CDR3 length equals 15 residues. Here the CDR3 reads CASSPVRGFDYGYTF. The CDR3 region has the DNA TGTGCCAGCAGTCCGGTTAGGGGGTTTGACTATGGCTACACCTTC.

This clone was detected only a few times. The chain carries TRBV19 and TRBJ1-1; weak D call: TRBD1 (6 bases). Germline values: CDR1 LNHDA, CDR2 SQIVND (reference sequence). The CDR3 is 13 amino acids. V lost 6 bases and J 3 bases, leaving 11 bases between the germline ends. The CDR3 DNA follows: TGTGCCAGTAGGATTTCAGGGGACACTGAAGCTTTCTTT. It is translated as CASRISGDTEAFF.

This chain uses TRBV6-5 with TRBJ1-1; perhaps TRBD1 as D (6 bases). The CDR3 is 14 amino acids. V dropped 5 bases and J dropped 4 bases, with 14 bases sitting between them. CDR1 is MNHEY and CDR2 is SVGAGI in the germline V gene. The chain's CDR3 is CASSEQGGVTEAFF. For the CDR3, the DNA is TGTGCCAGCAGTGAACAGGGAGGGGTCACTGAAGCTTTCTTT.

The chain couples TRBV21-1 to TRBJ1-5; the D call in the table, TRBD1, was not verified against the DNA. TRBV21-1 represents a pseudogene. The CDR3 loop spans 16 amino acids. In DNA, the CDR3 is TGTGCCAGCACCCTACCGACAGTCTATAGCAATCAGCCCCAGCATTTT. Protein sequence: CASTLPTVYSNQPQHF.

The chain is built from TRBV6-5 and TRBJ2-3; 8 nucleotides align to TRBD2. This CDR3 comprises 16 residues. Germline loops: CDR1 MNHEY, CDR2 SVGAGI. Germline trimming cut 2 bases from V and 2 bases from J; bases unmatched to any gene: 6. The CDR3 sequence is CASSYERGFSTDTQYF. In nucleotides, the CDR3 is TGTGCCAGCAGTTACGAGCGGGGGTTCTCCACAGATACGCAGTATTTT.

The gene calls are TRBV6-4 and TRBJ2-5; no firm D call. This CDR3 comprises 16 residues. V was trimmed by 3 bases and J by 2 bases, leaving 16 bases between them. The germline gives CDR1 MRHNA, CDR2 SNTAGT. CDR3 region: CASSERLWALQETQYF. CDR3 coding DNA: TGTGCCAGCAGTGAACGTCTGTGGGCGTTACAAGAGACCCAGTACTTC.

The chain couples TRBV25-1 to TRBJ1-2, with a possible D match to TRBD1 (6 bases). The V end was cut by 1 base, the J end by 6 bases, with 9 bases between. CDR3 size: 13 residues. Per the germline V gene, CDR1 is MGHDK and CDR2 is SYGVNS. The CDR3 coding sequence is TGTGCCAGCAGTGAATCGTACAGGGATGGCTACACCTTC. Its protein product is CASSESYRDGYTF.

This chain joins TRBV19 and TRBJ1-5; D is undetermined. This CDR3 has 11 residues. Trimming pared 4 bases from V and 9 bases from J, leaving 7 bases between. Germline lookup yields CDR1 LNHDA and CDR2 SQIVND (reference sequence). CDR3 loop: CASSTGWPQHF. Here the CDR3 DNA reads TGTGCCAGTAGTACCGGGTGGCCCCAGCATTTT.

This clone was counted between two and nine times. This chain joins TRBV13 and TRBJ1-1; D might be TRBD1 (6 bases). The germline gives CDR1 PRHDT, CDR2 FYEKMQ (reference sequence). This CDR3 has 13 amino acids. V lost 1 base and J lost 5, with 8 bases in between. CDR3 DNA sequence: TGTGCCAGCAGCTTAGAGGGGGAAACTGAAGCTTTCTTT. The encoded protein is CASSLEGETEAFF.

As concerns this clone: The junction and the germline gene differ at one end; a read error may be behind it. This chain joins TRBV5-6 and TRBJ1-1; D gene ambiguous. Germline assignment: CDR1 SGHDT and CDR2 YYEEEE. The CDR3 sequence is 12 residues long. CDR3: CTSSFGETEAFF. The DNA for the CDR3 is TGTACCAGCAGCTTCGGGGAAACTGAAGCTTTCTTT.

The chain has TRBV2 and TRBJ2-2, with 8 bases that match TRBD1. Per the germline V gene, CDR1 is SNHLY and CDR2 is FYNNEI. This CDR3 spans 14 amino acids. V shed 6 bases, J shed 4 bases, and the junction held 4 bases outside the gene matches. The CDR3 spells CASRATGATGELFF. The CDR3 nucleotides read TGTGCCAGCAGGGCGACAGGGGCCACCGGGGAGCTGTTTTTT.

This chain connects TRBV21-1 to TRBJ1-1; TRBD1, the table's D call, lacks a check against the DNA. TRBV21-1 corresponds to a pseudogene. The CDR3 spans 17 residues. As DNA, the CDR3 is TGTGCCAGCAGCAAAGGGGGCAGGGGTTCGTTGTGGACTGAAGCTTTCTTT. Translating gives CASSKGGRGSLWTEAFF.

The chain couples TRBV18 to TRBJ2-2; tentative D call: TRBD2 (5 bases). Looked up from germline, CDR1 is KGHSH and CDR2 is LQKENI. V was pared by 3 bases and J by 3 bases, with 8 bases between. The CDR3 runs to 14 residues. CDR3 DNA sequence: TGTGCCAGCTCACCCCCCGGGGACACCGGGGAGCTGTTTTTT. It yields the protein CASSPPGDTGELFF.

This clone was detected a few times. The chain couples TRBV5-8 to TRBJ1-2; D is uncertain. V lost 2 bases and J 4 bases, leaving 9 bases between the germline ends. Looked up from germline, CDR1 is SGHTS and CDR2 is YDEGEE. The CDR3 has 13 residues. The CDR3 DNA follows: TGTGCCAGCAGCTTCGGTTCACTCTATGGCTACACCTTC. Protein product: CASSFGSLYGYTF. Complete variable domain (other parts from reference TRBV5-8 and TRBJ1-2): EAGVTQSPTHLIKTRGQQATLRCSPISGHTSVYWYQQALGLGLQFLLWYDEGEERNRGNFPPRFSGRQFPNYSSELNVNALELEDSALYLCASSFGSLYGYTFGSGTRLTVV.

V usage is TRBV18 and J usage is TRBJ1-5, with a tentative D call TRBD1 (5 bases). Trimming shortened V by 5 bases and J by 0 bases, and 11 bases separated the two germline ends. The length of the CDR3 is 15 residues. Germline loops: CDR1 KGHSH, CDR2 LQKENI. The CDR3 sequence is CASSAQGYSNQPQHF. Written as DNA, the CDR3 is TGTGCCAGCTCAGCCCAGGGATATAGCAATCAGCCCCAGCATTTT.

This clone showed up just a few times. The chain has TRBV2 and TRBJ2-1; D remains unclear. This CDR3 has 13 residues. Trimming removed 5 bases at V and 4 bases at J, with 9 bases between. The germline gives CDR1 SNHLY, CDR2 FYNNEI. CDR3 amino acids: CASSKQNYNEQFF. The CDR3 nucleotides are TGTGCCAGCAGTAAACAGAATTACAATGAGCAGTTCTTC.

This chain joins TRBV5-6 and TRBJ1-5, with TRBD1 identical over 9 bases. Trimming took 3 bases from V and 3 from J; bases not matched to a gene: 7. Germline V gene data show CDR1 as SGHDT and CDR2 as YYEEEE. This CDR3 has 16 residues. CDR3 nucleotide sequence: TGTGCCAGCAGCTGGGGGGGACAGGGCCTCAATCAGCCCCAGCATTTT. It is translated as CASSWGGQGLNQPQHF.

The CDR3 DNA is TGTGCCAGCAGCTTAGCGGCCAGCGGGGCACTCCAAGAGACCCAGTACTTC. Amino acid sequence: CASSLAASGALQETQYF. J is TRBJ2-5 and V is TRBV7-9; 7 bases match TRBD2. CDR3 size: 17 residues. With V trimmed by 0 bases and J by 1 base, 8 bases remained unmatched. In germline, CDR1 is SEHNR, CDR2 FQNEAQ (reference sequence). Supplemented by reference TRBV7-9 and TRBJ2-5, the full variable domain reads DTGVSQNPRHKITKRGQNVTFRCDPISEHNRLYWYRQTLGQGPEFLTYFQNEAQLEKSRLLSDRFSAERPKGSFSTLEIQRTEQGDSAMYLCASSLAASGALQETQYFGPGTRLLVL.

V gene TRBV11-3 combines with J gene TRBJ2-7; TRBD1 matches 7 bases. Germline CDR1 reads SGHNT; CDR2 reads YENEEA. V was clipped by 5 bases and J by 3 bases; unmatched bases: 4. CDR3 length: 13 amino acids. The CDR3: CASSLTGVYEQYF. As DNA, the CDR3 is TGTGCCAGCAGCCTCACAGGGGTCTACGAGCAGTACTTC. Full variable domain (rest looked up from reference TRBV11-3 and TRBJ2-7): EAGVVQSPRYKIIEKKQPVAFWCNPISGHNTLYWYLQNLGQGPELLIRYENEEAVDDSQLPKDRFSAERLKGVDSTLKIQPAELGDSAVYLCASSLTGVYEQYFGPGTRLTVT.

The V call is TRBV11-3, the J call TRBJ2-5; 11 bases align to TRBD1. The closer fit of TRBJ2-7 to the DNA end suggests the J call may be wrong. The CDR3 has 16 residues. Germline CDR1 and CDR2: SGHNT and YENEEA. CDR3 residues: CASSIGGTGGTYEQYF. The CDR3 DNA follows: TGTGCCAGCAGCATAGGAGGGACAGGGGGAACCTACGAGCAGTACTTC.

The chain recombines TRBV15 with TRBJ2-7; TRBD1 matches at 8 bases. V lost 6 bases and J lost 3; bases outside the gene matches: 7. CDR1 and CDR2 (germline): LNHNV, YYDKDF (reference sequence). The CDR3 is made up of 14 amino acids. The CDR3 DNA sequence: TGTGCCACCAGTCCGGACAGGGCATTCTACGAGCAGTACTTC. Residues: CATSPDRAFYEQYF.

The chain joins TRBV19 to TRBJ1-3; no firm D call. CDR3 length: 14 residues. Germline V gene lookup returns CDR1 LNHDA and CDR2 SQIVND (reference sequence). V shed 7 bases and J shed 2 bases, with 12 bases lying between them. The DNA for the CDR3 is TGTGCCAGTAATGGGCCCCAACCTGGAAACACCATATATTTT. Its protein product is CASNGPQPGNTIYF.

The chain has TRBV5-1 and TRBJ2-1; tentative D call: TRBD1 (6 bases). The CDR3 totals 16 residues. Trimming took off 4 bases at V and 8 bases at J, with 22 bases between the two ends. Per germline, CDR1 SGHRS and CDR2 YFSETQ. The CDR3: CASSADGTKGVDEQFF. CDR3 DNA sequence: TGCGCCAGCAGCGCTGACGGGACAAAGGGTGTAGATGAGCAGTTCTTC.

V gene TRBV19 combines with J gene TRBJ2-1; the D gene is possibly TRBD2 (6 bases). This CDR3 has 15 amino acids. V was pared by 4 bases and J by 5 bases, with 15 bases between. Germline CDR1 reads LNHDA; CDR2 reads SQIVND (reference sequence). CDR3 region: CASSTWEARNNEQFF. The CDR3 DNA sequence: TGTGCCAGTAGTACCTGGGAGGCCCGGAACAATGAGCAGTTCTTC.